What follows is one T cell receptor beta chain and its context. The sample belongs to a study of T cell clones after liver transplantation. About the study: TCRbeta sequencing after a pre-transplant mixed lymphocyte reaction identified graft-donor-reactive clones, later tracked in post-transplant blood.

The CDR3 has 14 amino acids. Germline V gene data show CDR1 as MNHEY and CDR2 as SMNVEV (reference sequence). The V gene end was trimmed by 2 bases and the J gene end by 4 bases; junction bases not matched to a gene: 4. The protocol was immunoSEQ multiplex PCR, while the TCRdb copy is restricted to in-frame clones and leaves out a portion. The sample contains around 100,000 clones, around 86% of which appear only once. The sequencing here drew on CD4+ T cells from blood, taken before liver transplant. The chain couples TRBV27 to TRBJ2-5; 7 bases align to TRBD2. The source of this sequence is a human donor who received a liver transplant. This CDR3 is CASSLGRAVETQYF. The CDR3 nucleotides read TGTGCCAGCAGTTTAGGGAGGGCGGTAGAGACCCAGTACTTC.